The TCR beta chain under discussion was sequenced for a study of CD8+ T cells in alopecia areata. Study overall: The tofacitinib course ran for 6 to 18 months and was followed by 6 months off drug.

This CDR3 has 11 residues. Per the germline V gene, CDR1 is SEHNR and CDR2 is FQNEAQ (reference sequence). Trimming removed 1 base from V and 5 bases from J, with 2 bases in between. Findings and caveats of the study: Whereas mice showed it more clearly, TCR sharing across patients was murkier, possibly because of HLA. Sequencing of scalp samples also includes resident alphabeta T cells from normal skin.

As to this clone: Its antigen is not known. The same CDR3 also results from other DNA sequences found in this sample.

Lesional scalp punch biopsies and peripheral blood were collected from alopecia areata patients. Extracted RNA was reverse transcribed into cDNA, the sequencing template. Libraries were prepared by immunoSEQ multiplex PCR; TCRdb keeps only in-frame clonotypes and omits some of them. Of 150,000 or so clones in the sample, approximately 50% are singletons; the top ten hold over 5.5%. The J gene is TRBJ1-1, the V gene TRBV7-9; D remains ambiguous. Sequencing used CD4+ T cells sorted from blood. The receptor's source is a human donor with alopecia areata. The CDR3 coding sequence is TGTGCCAGCAGCTTAGGTACTGAAGCTTTCTTT. This encodes CASSLGTEAFF. The whole variable domain, filled in from reference TRBV7-9 and TRBJ1-1, reads DTGVSQNPRHKITKRGQNVTFRCDPISEHNRLYWYRQTLGQGPEFLTYFQNEAQLEKSRLLSDRFSAERPKGSFSTLEIQRTEQGDSAMYLCASSLGTEAFFGQGTRLTVV.